These 2 T cell receptor beta chains came from one sample sequenced in a study of metastatic and nonmetastatic thyroid tumors. TCRdb recomputed clones from the PCR reads via MiXCR. Of roughly 46,000 clones in the sample, about 25% were seen once. Each patient came to thyroid surgery without any prior treatment (of any kind). Sequences were obtained from blood. These receptors came from a male donor with papillary thyroid cancer or a benign thyroid nodule (not recorded which). Some clones in this sample may be carry-over from other donors' samples.

The J gene is TRBJ2-7, the V gene TRBV20-1; D might be TRBD2 (6 bases). Between the trimmed V and J ends, which lost 0 bases and 4 bases, there was a span of 13 bases. CDR1 DFQATT and CDR2 SNEGSKA come from the germline V gene (reference sequence). The CDR3 runs 14 residues. As DNA, the CDR3 is TGCAGTGCTAGAGACGGGGACTCCCATTACGAGCAGTACGTC. Translation: CSARDGDSHYEQYV.

This clone occurred many times. CDR3 sequence reads: CSAIGLAGADTQYF. CDR3 sequence (DNA): TGCAGCGCCATAGGACTAGCGGGAGCAGATACGCAGTATTTT. V is TRBV29-1 and J is TRBJ2-3; 13 bases agree with TRBD2. Germline values: CDR1 SQVTM, CDR2 ANQGSEA. The trim removed 7 bases at V and 4 bases at J, leaving 5 bases unmatched. The CDR3 is 14 amino acids.